This T cell receptor (beta chain) is drawn from a study of blood T cells in healthy people across ages. Study-wide points: A strong correlation between TCR beta diversity and naive T cell percentage was seen. The CMV status of each donor remained undetermined, and this could have confounded shifts in expanded clonotypes. Long-lived donors had more naive CD4+ cells and higher diversity than aged donors.

The V end lost 6 bases, the J end lost 8 bases, and 14 bases lay between the germline ends. CDR1 is PRHDT and CDR2 is FYEKMQ in the germline V gene (reference sequence). The CDR3 runs to 13 residues. Primers used in a second PCR of roughly 6 to 12 cycles were a sample-barcoded 5' primer and a J-beta primer mix. TCRdb passed the 5' RACE reads through MiXCR, listing each CDR3 protein once. The sample yields 600,000 or so distinct CDR3 sequences, approximately 30% seen once. About this clonotype: Its specificity is unknown.

The TCR sequence derives from a woman older than 75 in good health. The chain carries TRBV13 and TRBJ2-1; D uncertain. The sample taken for sequencing was blood. CDR3 residues: CASSLVRDHEQFF. The CDR3 nucleotides are TGTGCCAGCAGTTTGGTTCGTGACCATGAGCAGTTCTTC.